This T cell receptor (beta chain) was retrieved from a study of PD-L1 blockade in urothelial cancer. Across the study: It was at some point between 2012 and 2014 that patients started atezolizumab at 1,200 mg intravenously every 3 weeks. At 3 weeks (second dose) and 6 weeks after starting treatment, blood was analyzed.

Time point specified: peripheral blood 6 weeks after treatment start. Sequenced by immunoSEQ multiplex PCR; TCRdb stores in-frame clones only, minus some. The sample includes around 48,000 clones, around 87% of them seen just once. The CDR3 contains 14 residues. Trimming cost V 4 bases and J 3 bases, with 12 bases left between them. Germline values: CDR1 MGHRA, CDR2 YSYEKL. The chain links TRBV4-1 to TRBJ1-1, with D perhaps matching TRBD1 (6 bases). The receptor's source is a man aged 55 to 70 with urothelial cancer. This material consisted of PBMCs, taken around atezolizumab (anti-PD-L1) treatment. The CDR3: CASSLQGVDTEAFF. The CDR3 nucleotides read TGCGCCAGCAGCCTACAGGGTGTTGACACTGAAGCTTTCTTT.